This T cell receptor (beta chain) came from a study of beta chain features in type 1 diabetes. General study results and limits: Moderate but significant shortening of TCRB CDR3s was recorded in all four CD4+ subsets from Type 1 diabetes patients. Patients and controls would be equally affected if PCR favored shorter templates.

The whole isolated RNA underwent reverse transcription, so sequencing captured expressed TCRB transcripts. Profiled with immunoSEQ multiplex PCR; TCRdb holds only in-frame clones, not every one. The data hold more than 85,000 clones, with about 40% observed a single time. CDR1 is SGHRS, CDR2 YFSETQ, per germline. This CDR3 spans 14 amino acids. Trimming stripped 3 bases from V and 6 bases from J, with 12 bases between. This clone was recorded a few times. What it binds is not known. Sequencing used stem cell memory CD4+ T cells from blood. The rearrangement joins TRBV5-1 to TRBJ2-2; perhaps TRBD2 as D (5 bases). The TCR sequence derives from a woman aged 18-35 years in good health. CDR3 residues: CASSSGWAAGELFF. DNA of the CDR3: TGCGCCAGCAGCTCGGGATGGGCGGCCGGGGAGCTGTTTTTT. The full variable domain, its missing parts supplied by reference TRBV5-1 and TRBJ2-2, is KAGVTQTPRYLIKTRGQQVTLSCSPISGHRSVSWYQQTPGQGLQFLFEYFSETQRNKGNFPGRFSGRQFSNSRSEMNVSTLELGDSALYLCASSSGWAAGELFFGEGSRLTVL.